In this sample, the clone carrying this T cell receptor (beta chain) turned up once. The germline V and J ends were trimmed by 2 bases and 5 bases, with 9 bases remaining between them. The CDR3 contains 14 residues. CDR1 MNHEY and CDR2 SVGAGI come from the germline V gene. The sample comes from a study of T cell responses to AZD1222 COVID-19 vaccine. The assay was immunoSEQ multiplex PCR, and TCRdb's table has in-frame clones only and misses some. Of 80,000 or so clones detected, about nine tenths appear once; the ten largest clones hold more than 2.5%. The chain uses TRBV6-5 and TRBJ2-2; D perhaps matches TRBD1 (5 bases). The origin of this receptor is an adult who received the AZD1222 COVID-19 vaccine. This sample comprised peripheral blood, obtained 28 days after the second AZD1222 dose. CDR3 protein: CASSYGAGTGELFF. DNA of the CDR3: TGTGCCAGCAGTTACGGGGCAGGAACCGGGGAGCTGTTTTTT.